This T cell receptor beta chain emerged from a study of a mutant IDH1 vaccine in newly diagnosed glioma. Looking at the study overall: The study started vaccination 4-6 weeks after radiotherapy alone, or with temozolomide cycles. Patients got radiotherapy, temozolomide, or both beforehand, and most got both. Week 35 was safety follow-up visit V12; week 47 was end-of-study visit V13.

Time point noted: week 35, safety follow-up. Vaccine doses each comprised 300 ug of mutant IDH1 20-mer peptide, with topical imiquimod. The vaccination schedule gave patients eight doses in weeks 1, 3, 5, 7, 11, 15, 19 and 23. The assay was immunoSEQ multiplex PCR, and TCRdb's table has in-frame clones only and misses some. The table has some 48,000 clones, about three quarters seen once; the top ten hold 12%. Comment on this clone: Its antigen is not identified.

The V gene's germline CDR1 is SQVTM and CDR2 ANQGSEA. The CDR3 is 10 residues long. Trimming shortened V by 3 bases and J by 4 bases, and 3 bases separated the two germline ends. This receptor was obtained from a man between 40 and 49 years old with glioma. Source: PBMCs, taken from a glioma patient whose treatment included an IDH1 peptide vaccine. The genes are TRBV29-1 and TRBJ2-5; unclear D gene. The CDR3 coding sequence is TGCAGCGTTGAGGTAGAGACCCAGTACTTC. Translated, it gives CSVEVETQYF.